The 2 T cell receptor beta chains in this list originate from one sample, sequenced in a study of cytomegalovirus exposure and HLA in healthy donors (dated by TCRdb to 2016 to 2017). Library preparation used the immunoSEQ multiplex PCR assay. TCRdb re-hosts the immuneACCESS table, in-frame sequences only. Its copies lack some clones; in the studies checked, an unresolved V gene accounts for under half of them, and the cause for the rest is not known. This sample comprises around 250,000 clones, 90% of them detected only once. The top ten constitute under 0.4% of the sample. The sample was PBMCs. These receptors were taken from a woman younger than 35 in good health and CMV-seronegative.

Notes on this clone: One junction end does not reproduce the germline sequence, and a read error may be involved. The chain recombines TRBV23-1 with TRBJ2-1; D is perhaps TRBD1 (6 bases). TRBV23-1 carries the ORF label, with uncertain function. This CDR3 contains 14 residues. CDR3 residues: CARSLGQSYNEQFF. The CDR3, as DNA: TGCGCCAGGAGTCTAGGACAGTCCTACAATGAGCAGTTCTTC.

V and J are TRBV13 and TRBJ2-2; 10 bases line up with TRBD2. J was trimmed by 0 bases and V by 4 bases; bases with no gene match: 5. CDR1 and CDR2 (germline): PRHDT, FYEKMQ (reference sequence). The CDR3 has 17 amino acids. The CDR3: CASSSSSGGTNTGELFF. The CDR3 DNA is TGTGCCAGCAGCTCTTCTAGCGGGGGAACGAACACCGGGGAGCTGTTTTTT. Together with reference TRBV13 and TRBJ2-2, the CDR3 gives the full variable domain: AAGVIQSPRHLIKEKRETATLKCYPIPRHDTVYWYQQGPGQDPQFLISFYEKMQSDKGSIPDRFSAQQFSDYHSELNMSSLELGDSALYFCASSSSSGGTNTGELFFGEGSRLTVL.